One sample yielded the 26 T cell receptor beta chains listed below, sequenced in a study of CD8+ T cells in alopecia areata. Extracted RNA was reverse transcribed into cDNA, the sequencing template. Sequenced by immunoSEQ multiplex PCR; TCRdb stores in-frame clones only, minus some. The profile shows 170,000 or so clones, just over 65% of them singletons. Treatment here: oral pan-JAK inhibitor, 5-10 mg twice daily. Material: CD4+ T cells sorted from blood, obtained at week 4, from a patient treated with tofacitinib. Receptors were obtained from a human donor with alopecia areata.

This chain connects TRBV19 to TRBJ2-3; 7 positions match TRBD1. The germline V gene has CDR1 LNHDA and CDR2 SQIVND (reference sequence). J lost 4 bases, V lost 5 bases, and 6 bases had no gene match. The CDR3 runs 14 residues. CDR3 region: CASSQGGAADTQYF. Written as DNA, the CDR3 is TGTGCCAGTAGTCAAGGGGGCGCCGCAGATACGCAGTATTTT.

This clone has more than one count but fewer than ten. The chain couples TRBV7-3 to TRBJ2-1; 11 positions match TRBD1. CDR3 length: 15 amino acids. V shed 5 bases and J 8 bases; nucleotides not matched to a gene: 8. The V gene's germline CDR1 is SGHTA and CDR2 FQGTGA. The CDR3 sequence is CASSPGQGARYEQFF. The CDR3 region has the DNA TGTGCCAGCAGCCCTGGACAGGGGGCGCGCTATGAGCAGTTCTTC. Using reference TRBV7-3 and TRBJ2-1 for the parts outside the CDR3, the full variable domain is GAGVSQTPSNKVTEKGKYVELRCDPISGHTALYWYRQSLGQGPEFLIYFQGTGAADDSGLPNDRFFAVRPEGSVSTLKIQRTERGDSAVYLCASSPGQGARYEQFFGPGTRLTVL.

The J gene is TRBJ1-2, the V gene TRBV2; the D is unclear. Trimming stripped 7 bases from V and 2 bases from J, with 8 bases between. This CDR3 spans 12 amino acids. Germline V gene data show CDR1 as SNHLY and CDR2 as FYNNEI. This CDR3 reads CASMNRNYGYTF. In DNA form, the CDR3 reads TGTGCCAGCATGAATCGCAACTATGGCTACACCTTC.

V and J are TRBV18 and TRBJ1-5; TRBD1 matches at 10 bases. The CDR3 loop spans 15 amino acids. V lost 3 bases and J lost 5; bases outside the gene matches: 4. Germline CDR1 is KGHSH and CDR2 is LQKENI. The CDR3 protein is CASSPKTGGYQPQHF. The CDR3 bases are TGTGCCAGCTCACCGAAGACAGGGGGCTATCAGCCCCAGCATTTT.

Remarks on this clone: The same CDR3 arises from other DNA sequences in this sample as well. The chain is built from TRBV29-1 and TRBJ1-2, with 7 bases identical to TRBD1. The CDR3 runs to 12 residues. CDR1 is SQVTM, CDR2 ANQGSEA, per germline. V dropped 4 bases and J dropped 3; count of bases not matched to a gene: 2. CDR3 loop: CSVGDRDYGYTF. DNA for the CDR3: TGCAGCGTTGGAGACAGGGACTATGGCTACACCTTC.

The chain joins TRBV7-2 to TRBJ1-1; D is unresolved. The V end lost 6 bases, the J end lost 5 bases, and 16 bases lay between the germline ends. Germline CDR1 is SGHTA and CDR2 is FQGNSA. The CDR3 loop spans 14 amino acids. In DNA, the CDR3 is TGTGCCAGCAGGGAGTGGGGATTCAAAACTGAAGCTTTCTTT. Residues: CASREWGFKTEAFF.

This chain uses TRBV29-1 with TRBJ2-1, with D possibly being TRBD2 (5 bases). V gave up 0 bases and J gave up 0 bases, with 9 bases separating them. Germline lookup yields CDR1 SQVTM and CDR2 ANQGSEA. This CDR3 contains 15 residues. This CDR3 reads CSVEDPTSSYNEQFF. CDR3 DNA: TGCAGCGTTGAAGATCCCACTAGCTCCTACAATGAGCAGTTCTTC.

The CDR3 region is CASSYPSGQAGEAFF. The CDR3 bases are TGTGCCAGCAGTTACCCCTCCGGACAGGCCGGGGAAGCTTTCTTT. This sequence joins TRBV6-6 and TRBJ1-1; 7 positions agree with TRBD1. V trimming: 2 bases; J trimming: 8 bases; junction bases outside the gene matches: 11. CDR1 MNHNY and CDR2 SVGAGI come from the germline V gene (reference sequence). The CDR3 has 15 residues.

The rearrangement links TRBV2 to TRBJ2-1, with a weak D call TRBD1 (6 bases). The CDR3 runs 11 residues. V was pared by 8 bases and J by 5 bases, with 7 bases between. Germline V gives CDR1 SNHLY, CDR2 FYNNEI. This CDR3 is CASGGHNEQFF. The CDR3 DNA follows: TGTGCCAGCGGGGGCCACAATGAGCAGTTCTTC.

J is TRBJ2-5 and V is TRBV2, with D unclear. The CDR3 runs to 13 residues. V lost 0 bases to trimming and J lost 4 bases, with 6 bases between them. Germline values: CDR1 SNHLY, CDR2 FYNNEI. CDR3 DNA: TGTGCCAGCAGTGAAGCACGGCGAGAGACCCAGTACTTC. This codes for CASSEARRETQYF.

The V and J genes are TRBV5-1 and TRBJ2-3, with D perhaps matching TRBD1 (5 bases). The V gene lost 0 bases and the J gene lost 0 bases, with 5 bases spanning the gap. The CDR3 contains 14 residues. Germline V gene data show CDR1 as SGHRS and CDR2 as YFSETQ. Written as DNA, the CDR3 is TGCGCCAGCAGCTTGGGGACAAGCACAGATACGCAGTATTTT. As protein: CASSLGTSTDTQYF.

CDR3 nucleotide sequence: TGTGCCAGCAGTTCCGGGACAGCCACTGAAGCTTTCTTT. This gives the protein CASSSGTATEAFF. The chain uses TRBV5-6 and TRBJ1-1; TRBD1 aligns across 7 bases. The germline gives CDR1 SGHDT, CDR2 YYEEEE. V lost 5 bases and J lost 4; bases outside the gene matches: 5. CDR3 size: 13 residues.

This CDR3 reads CAFRLAGGLETQYF. The CDR3 DNA sequence: TGTGCCTTCCGACTAGCGGGGGGGCTGGAGACCCAGTACTTC. The chain carries TRBV30 and TRBJ2-5; the match to TRBD2 covers 14 bases. CDR1 is GTSNPN and CDR2 is SVGIG in the germline V gene (reference sequence). This CDR3 spans 14 amino acids. J was trimmed by 5 bases and V by 7 bases; bases with no gene match: 6. Drawing the rest from reference TRBV30 and TRBJ2-5, the complete variable domain is SQTIHQWPATLVQPVGSPLSLECTVEGTSNPNLYWYRQAAGRGLQLLFYSVGIGQISSEVPQNLSASRPQDRQFILSSKKLLLSDSGFYLCAFRLAGGLETQYFGPGTRLLVL.

The rearrangement joins TRBV30 to TRBJ2-5; D may be TRBD1 (5 bases). The germline V gene encodes CDR1 GTSNPN and CDR2 SVGIG (reference sequence). This CDR3 is built from 13 residues. V lost 5 bases, J lost 5 bases, and 15 bases lay in between. In nucleotides, the CDR3 is TGTGCCTGGCTAGGGGTAGCTTTGGAGACCCAGTACTTC. It specifies CAWLGVALETQYF.

The chain links TRBV13 to TRBJ1-5; D perhaps matches TRBD1 (5 bases). V lost 0 bases and J 2 bases, leaving 14 bases between the germline ends. The germline CDR1 and CDR2 sequences are PRHDT and FYEKMQ (reference sequence). CDR3 length equals 17 residues. The CDR3 DNA follows: TGTGCCAGCAGCTTAGGCCCCCTCACCAGGGGCAATCAGCCCCAGCATTTT. This sequence encodes CASSLGPLTRGNQPQHF.

The chain uses TRBV5-1 and TRBJ2-7; 7 bases fit TRBD1. With V trimmed by 4 bases and J by 6 bases, 16 bases remained unmatched. The V gene's germline CDR1 is SGHRS and CDR2 YFSETQ. The CDR3 length is 16 residues. For the CDR3, the DNA is TGCGCCAGCAGCCCAGGGTCCGGGACAGCTAACATCGAGCAGTACTTC. It is translated as CASSPGSGTANIEQYF.

The chain recombines TRBV30 with TRBJ2-2; possible D gene TRBD1, 6 bases. V lost 7 bases, J lost 4 bases, and 19 bases lay in between. Germline CDR1 reads GTSNPN; CDR2 reads SVGIG (reference sequence). The CDR3 length is 15 residues. The CDR3 region has the DNA TGTGCCTCCCCTCGCAGGGGCCTTGGCACCGGGGAGCTGTTTTTT. Protein product: CASPRRGLGTGELFF.

The rearrangement uses TRBV5-6 and TRBJ1-1; TRBD1 is a possible D gene (6 bases). The CDR3 has 13 amino acids. V lost 1 base and J 7 bases, leaving 11 bases between the germline ends. Germline V gene data show CDR1 as SGHDT and CDR2 as YYEEEE. This chain's CDR3 is CASSLTGYDEAFF. For the CDR3, the DNA is TGTGCCAGCAGCTTGACAGGGTATGATGAAGCTTTCTTT.

The chain recombines TRBV30 with TRBJ2-2, with D unclear. This CDR3 region has 16 residues. V gave up 0 bases and J gave up 7 bases, with 18 bases separating them. Germline CDR1 and CDR2: GTSNPN and SVGIG (reference sequence). The CDR3 nucleotides read TGTGCCTGGAGTGTACGATCAGGACGAACTGGCGGGGAGCTGTTTTTT. Translation gives CAWSVRSGRTGGELFF.

This clone was recorded a few times. J is TRBJ1-1 and V is TRBV4-3; no reliable D call. Germline V gene data show CDR1 as LGHNA and CDR2 as YSLEER. V was pared by 0 bases and J by 4 bases, with 6 bases between. This CDR3 comprises 13 residues. CDR3 nucleotides: TGCGCCAGCAGCCAAGAAATGGGCACTGAAGCTTTCTTT. Residues: CASSQEMGTEAFF.

The chain employs TRBV29-1 and TRBJ1-1, with D uncertain. The germline V gene has CDR1 SQVTM and CDR2 ANQGSEA. V shed 3 bases and J shed 4 bases, with 3 bases lying between them. The CDR3 is made up of 10 amino acids. The CDR3 coding sequence is TGCAGCGTTGATGGCACTGAAGCTTTCTTT. Its protein is CSVDGTEAFF.

This chain uses TRBV10-3 with TRBJ2-3; perhaps D is TRBD1 or TRBD2 (5 bases each). Trimming cost V 6 bases and J 3 bases, with 13 bases left between them. The germline CDR1 and CDR2 sequences are ENHRY and SYGVKD. CDR3 length: 14 residues. CDR3 bases: TGTGCCATCAGCGCAGGGACGATTACAGATACGCAGTATTTT. Translated, it gives CAISAGTITDTQYF.

This clone showed up just a few times. V is TRBV5-5 and J is TRBJ2-5; no reliable D call. CDR1 and CDR2 (germline): SGHKS, YYEKEE (reference sequence). The CDR3 has 16 amino acids. The V and J ends lost 2 bases and 5 bases respectively, with 19 bases between them. The CDR3 loop is CASSFTATGSWETQYF. DNA for the CDR3: TGTGCCAGCAGCTTTACGGCAACCGGGTCTTGGGAGACCCAGTACTTC.

This clone has only one observation. The chain combines TRBV19 with TRBJ2-7; a possible D gene is TRBD2 (6 bases). Germline V gives CDR1 LNHDA, CDR2 SQIVND (reference sequence). Trimming removed 1 base from V and 0 bases from J, with 7 bases in between. There are 14 residues in the CDR3. CDR3 in amino acids: CASSIGGDSYEQYF. The CDR3 bases are TGTGCCAGTAGTATAGGCGGGGACTCCTACGAGCAGTACTTC.

This clone was observed a single time. This chain uses TRBV30 with TRBJ2-1; D remains unclear. The CDR3 runs to 12 residues. V gave up 1 base and J gave up 10 bases, with 11 bases separating them. From germline, CDR1 is GTSNPN and CDR2 SVGIG (reference sequence). CDR3 region: CAWSAGIIEQFF. The CDR3 nucleotides are TGTGCCTGGAGTGCCGGAATTATCGAGCAGTTCTTC.

The rearrangement links TRBV29-1 to TRBJ2-3, with D perhaps matching TRBD1 (5 bases). The CDR3 covers 12 residues. Trimming left V 4 bases short and J 6 bases short, with 11 bases between. The germline V gene encodes CDR1 SQVTM and CDR2 ANQGSEA. The CDR3 sequence: CSVGGDGDTQYF. The CDR3 bases are TGCAGCGTTGGGGGCGACGGCGATACGCAGTATTTT.